This entry concerns a single T cell receptor (beta chain). Its target is unknown. This record belongs to a study of Ad26.COV2.S vaccination and SARS-CoV-2 variants. General study points: Recipients given vaccine exceeded placebo recipients in spike-specific TCR breadth.

Documented treatment: 15 to 20 received Ad26.COV2.S at low or high dose, single or two shots; about 5 received placebo; per-sample allocation not given. Material that was analyzed had been drawn on day 63 after the first vaccine or placebo injection. The donor's status was that of an adult aged 18-55 years in Boston. The repertoire was sequenced with immunoSEQ multiplex PCR; TCRdb's copy has only in-frame clones and lacks some. The sample yields a few hundred thousand clones, around 87% seen once. Sequencing was performed on peripheral blood, taken in a trial of Ad26.COV2.S vaccine versus placebo. This TCR derives from a person aged 18-65 years who received the Ad26.COV2.S COVID-19 vaccine or a placebo.

The CDR3 DNA reads TGCGCCAGCAGCTTAAACCTTAACGGGGATCAAGGGGCAAATGAGCAGTTCTTC. It translates to CASSLNLNGDQGANEQFF. The chain has TRBV5-1 and TRBJ2-1; D assignment may be TRBD1 or TRBD2 (5 bases each). Germline V gives CDR1 SGHRS, CDR2 YFSETQ. The CDR3 has 18 residues. Trimming took off 2 bases at V and 7 bases at J, with 25 bases between the two ends.